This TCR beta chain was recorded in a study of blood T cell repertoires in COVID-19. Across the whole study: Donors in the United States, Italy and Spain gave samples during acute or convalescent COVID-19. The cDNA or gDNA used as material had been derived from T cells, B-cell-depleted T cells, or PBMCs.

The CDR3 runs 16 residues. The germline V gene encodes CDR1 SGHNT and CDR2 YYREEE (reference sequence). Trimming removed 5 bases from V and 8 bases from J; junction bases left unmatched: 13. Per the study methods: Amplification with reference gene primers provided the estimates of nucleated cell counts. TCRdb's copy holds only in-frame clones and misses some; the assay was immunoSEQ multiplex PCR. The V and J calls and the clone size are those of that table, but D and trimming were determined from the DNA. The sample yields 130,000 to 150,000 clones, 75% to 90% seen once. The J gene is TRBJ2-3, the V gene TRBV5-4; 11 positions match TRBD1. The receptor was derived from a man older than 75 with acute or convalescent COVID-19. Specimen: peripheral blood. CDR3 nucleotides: TGTGCCAGCAGTGACCCCGGGACAGGGGGTTCGAGTACGCAGTATTTT. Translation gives CASSDPGTGGSSTQYF.